This entry lists 18 T cell receptor beta chains sequenced from one sample in a study of T cells in women clearing cervical HPV infection. Data came from immunoSEQ multiplex PCR; TCRdb stores just in-frame clones and leaves some out. The sample totals some 11,000 clones. Material: blood buffy coat. These receptors were collected from a woman between 18 and 75 years old with a cervical HPV16 infection that either progressed to CIN3+ or cleared (not recorded which).

Concerning this clone: The read is 3 residues too short to cover the CDR3 end, so that end is filled in from the germline J gene. The rearrangement joins TRBV20-1 to TRBJ1-1; 7 bases map to TRBD1. CDR1 is DFQATT, CDR2 SNEGSKA, per germline (reference sequence). The junction had 6 bases not matched to a gene; V was cut back by 2 bases and J by 6 bases. The CDR3 extends over 13 amino acids. The sequenced CDR3 bases are TGCAGTGCTAGATCAGGGGGTTGGGCTGAA. It encodes CSARSGGWAE. The complete CDR3 protein is CSARSGGWAEAFF.

With respect to this clone: The CDR3 is cut off 3 residues early in the read; its end comes from the germline J gene. The V call is TRBV5-6, the J call TRBJ1-2; TRBD1 might be the D (6 bases). V was trimmed by 3 bases and J by 4 bases, leaving 13 bases between them. This CDR3 contains 14 residues. Per germline, CDR1 SGHDT and CDR2 YYEEEE. CDR3 DNA (partial): TGTGCCAGCAGCTACGATAGGGGGGGCTATGGC. This encodes CASSYDRGGYG. Given in full, the CDR3 is CASSYDRGGYGYTF.

With respect to this clone: The read falls 3 residues short of the CDR3 end, and the missing part is taken from the germline J gene. The chain recombines TRBV28 with TRBJ2-7; D is possibly TRBD1 (5 bases). The CDR3 contains 13 residues. CDR1 and CDR2 from the germline V gene are MDHEN and SYDVKM. V lost 6 bases, J lost 2 bases, and 11 bases lay in between. The CDR3 is CASSIRATYEQYF. CDR3 bases read: TGTGCCAGCAGCATCAGGGCCACCTACGAG. Complete variable domain (other parts from reference TRBV28 and TRBJ2-7): DVKVTQSSRYLVKRTGEKVFLECVQDMDHENMFWYRQDPGLGLRLIYFSYDVKMKEKGDIPEGYSVSREKKERFSLILESASTNQTSMYLCASSIRATYEQYFGPGTRLTVT.

Of note for this clone: The junction differs from germline at one of its ends, possibly a read error. The read ends 3 residues shy of where the CDR3 ends; the end is completed using the germline J gene. The rearrangement joins TRBV2 to TRBJ1-5; D remains unclear. The CDR3 is made up of 15 amino acids. CDR1 SNHLY and CDR2 FYNNEI come from the germline V gene. The chain's CDR3 is CASSEERGSNQPQHF. The CDR3 DNA, read in part, is TGTGCCAGCAGCGAAGAGCGGGGTAGCAATCAGCCC.

Comments on this clone: The read stops 3 residues short of the end of the CDR3; the missing end is completed from the germline J gene. The gene calls are TRBV20-1 and TRBJ1-4; possibly TRBD1 for D (6 bases). From germline, CDR1 is DFQATT and CDR2 SNEGSKA (reference sequence). This CDR3 is built from 13 residues. Trimming removed 1 base from V and 9 bases from J, with 12 bases in between. CDR3 bases read: TGCAGTGCTAGAGGCAGGGGAACTAAAAAA. The encoded protein is CSARGRGTKK. The entire CDR3 protein reads CSARGRGTKKLFF.

About this clone: The read ends 3 residues before the CDR3 terminus; that terminus is restored from the germline J gene. The chain carries TRBV19 and TRBJ1-2; tentative D call: TRBD1 (5 bases). CDR1 and CDR2 from the germline V gene are LNHDA and SQIVND (reference sequence). The CDR3 covers 15 residues. CDR3 residues: CASSKRGGDVDDYTF. The part of the CDR3 DNA that was read is TGTGCCAGTAGCAAACGCGGGGGGGACGTTGATGAC.

A note on this clone: The read terminates 3 residues ahead of where the CDR3 ends, so the germline J gene completes it. The genes are TRBV29-1 and TRBJ1-6; no definite D call. Trimming stripped 4 bases from V and 0 bases from J, with 7 bases between. From germline, CDR1 is SQVTM and CDR2 ANQGSEA. This CDR3 comprises 14 residues. CDR3 in amino acids: CSVGGSSYNSPLHF. CDR3 DNA (partial): TGCAGCGTTGGAGGCAGCTCCTATAATTCACCC. Full variable domain (rest looked up from reference TRBV29-1 and TRBJ1-6): SAVISQKPSRDICQRGTSLTIQCQVDSQVTMMFWYRQQPGQSLTLIATANQGSEATYESGFVIDKFPISRPNLTFSTLTVSNMSPEDSSIYLCSVGGSSYNSPLHFGNGTRLTVT.

In terms of frequency, this clone is medium-sized. The read is 3 residues too short to cover the CDR3 end, so that end is filled in from the germline J gene. The chain combines TRBV19 with TRBJ2-3, with 7 bases that match TRBD2. Germline V lookup: CDR1 LNHDA, CDR2 SQIVND (reference sequence). Trimming took 4 bases from V and 8 from J; bases not matched to a gene: 12. The CDR3 consists of 15 residues. Incomplete CDR3 DNA: TGTGCCAGTAGTAACGGCCCGCAAGGGGAGGGTACG. This sequence encodes CASSNGPQGEGT. The CDR3 reads in full as CASSNGPQGEGTQYF.

Worth noting for this clone: The CDR3 end falls 3 residues outside the read, so it is completed with the germline J gene. The chain is built from TRBV7-9 and TRBJ1-4; TRBD1 is a possible D gene (5 bases). V was cut by 5 bases and J by 4 bases, with 8 bases left in between. CDR3 length: 13 residues. Germline CDR1 is SEHNR and CDR2 is FQNEAQ (reference sequence). The sequenced CDR3 bases are TGTGCCAGCAGCAGGGACTTTAATGAAAAA. It translates to CASSRDFNEK. The full CDR3 protein reads CASSRDFNEKLFF.

Concerning this clone itself: The CDR3 end falls 3 residues outside the read, so it is completed with the germline J gene. This chain connects TRBV19 to TRBJ1-1; TRBD1 matches 10 bases. CDR1 is LNHDA, CDR2 SQIVND, per germline (reference sequence). The CDR3 sequence is 12 residues long. Trimming removed 6 bases from V and 7 bases from J; junction bases left unmatched: 2. CDR3 in amino acids: CASRRDRGEAFF. Partial CDR3 DNA: TGTGCCAGTAGACGGGACAGGGGTGAA.

With regard to this clone: The CDR3 extends 3 residues past the end of the read, so its final part is completed from the germline J gene. V and J are TRBV28 and TRBJ2-5, with 8 bases aligning to TRBD2. The CDR3 covers 15 residues. The V segment lost 4 bases and the J segment 4 bases; nucleotides outside the gene matches: 8. The germline V gene encodes CDR1 MDHEN and CDR2 SYDVKM. Here the CDR3 reads CASSSLAGTVETQYF. The DNA read from the CDR3 is TGTGCCAGCAGTTCTCTAGCGGGCACGGTAGAGACC.

Worth noting for this clone: The read comes to an end 3 residues before the CDR3 does, leaving the germline J gene to fill in the end. This rearrangement joins TRBV19 to TRBJ2-1; TRBD2 agrees at 13 bases. The CDR3 has 14 amino acids. Trimming took 5 bases from V and 8 from J; bases not matched to a gene: 3. Per germline, CDR1 LNHDA and CDR2 SQIVND (reference sequence). CDR3 sequence: CASSGGLAGYEQFF. The sequenced part of the CDR3 DNA is TGTGCCAGTAGTGGGGGACTAGCGGGGTATGAG.

Regarding this clone: The sequenced fragment ends 3 residues before the CDR3 boundary, so the rest is inferred from the germline J gene. The chain combines TRBV12-3 or TRBV12-4 with TRBJ1-2; D possibly corresponds to TRBD1 (5 bases). The CDR3 extends over 13 amino acids. V gave up 4 bases and J gave up 4 bases, with 10 bases separating them. The part of the CDR3 DNA that was read is TGTGCCAGCAGTTGGGGGGGAAGCTATGGC. It yields the protein CASSWGGSYG. The complete CDR3 sequence is CASSWGGSYGYTF.

A note on this clone: The CDR3 is cut off 3 residues early in the read; its end comes from the germline J gene. V and J are TRBV4-1 and TRBJ1-1, with a weak D call TRBD1 (5 bases). Germline V gene lookup returns CDR1 MGHRA and CDR2 YSYEKL. V was shortened by 1 base and J by 7 bases, with 16 bases between the two germline ends. This CDR3 is built from 15 residues. The sequenced part of the CDR3 DNA is TGCGCCAGCAGCCAAGCTACCAAGACAGTCCTTGAA. It codes for CASSQATKTVLE. The complete CDR3 protein is CASSQATKTVLEAFF.

As concerns this clone: The CDR3 is cut off 3 residues early in the read; its end comes from the germline J gene. The chain links TRBV5-4 to TRBJ2-7, with D uncertain. CDR3 size: 12 residues. Germline V gene data show CDR1 as SGHNT and CDR2 as YYREEE (reference sequence). Trimming left V 0 bases short and J 4 bases short, with 5 bases between. The DNA read from the CDR3 is TGTGCCAGCAGCTTGGACGGTTACGAG. It translates to CASSLDGYE. The full CDR3 protein is CASSLDGYEQYF.

Comments on this clone: The CDR3 is cut off 3 residues early in the read; its end comes from the germline J gene. The chain links TRBV20-1 to TRBJ2-5, with 8 bases matching TRBD2. In germline, CDR1 is DFQATT, CDR2 SNEGSKA (reference sequence). CDR3 length: 14 amino acids. The J segment lost 3 bases and the V segment lost 3 bases, leaving 6 bases of the junction unmatched. Incomplete CDR3 DNA: TGCAGTGCTAGGGACGGGGGGGCCAAAGAGACC. Translation: CSARDGGAKET. In full, the CDR3 is CSARDGGAKETQYF.

Comment on this clone: The read falls 3 residues short of the CDR3 end, and the missing part is taken from the germline J gene. The chain recombines TRBV10-3 with TRBJ2-5; 9 bases map to TRBD1. J gave up 4 bases and V 8 bases, and 8 bases lay outside the gene matches. The length of the CDR3 is 14 residues. Germline CDR1 and CDR2: ENHRY and SYGVKD. The CDR3 bases that were read are TGTGCCATCGGTACAGGGGGCGAAAGAGAGACC. Residues: CAIGTGGERET. In full, the CDR3 is CAIGTGGERETQYF.

For this clone: The CDR3 end is not reached by the read, which stops 3 residues before it; the germline J gene fills it in. The chain joins TRBV7-9 to TRBJ1-5; 7 nucleotides agree with TRBD1. Germline CDR1 is SEHNR and CDR2 is FQNEAQ (reference sequence). CDR3 size: 14 residues. V lost 5 bases to trimming and J lost 6 bases; unmatched junction nucleotides: 7. CDR3 DNA (partial): TGTGCCAGCAGCACTTCAGGGGGAAGTCAGCCC. Translation gives CASSTSGGSQP. From start to end, the CDR3 is CASSTSGGSQPQHF.